This entry describes one TCR beta chain. Primers used in a second PCR of roughly 6 to 12 cycles were a sample-barcoded 5' primer and a J-beta primer mix. TCRdb ran MiXCR on the 5' RACE reads and lists one entry per CDR3 protein. The table includes some 700,000 distinct CDR3 sequences, over 20% detected once. In germline, CDR1 is SGHTA, CDR2 FQGNSA. V was clipped by 4 bases and J by 8 bases; unmatched bases: 6. There are 14 residues in the CDR3. These data are taken from a study of blood T cells in healthy people across ages. The origin of this receptor is a man between 65 and 80 years old in good health. The rearrangement uses TRBV7-2 and TRBJ1-4, with 8 bases that match TRBD1. Sequences were obtained from blood. Here the CDR3 DNA reads TGTGCCAGCAGCTCGGGACAGGTTGGGGAAAAACTGTTTTTT. This sequence encodes CASSSGQVGEKLFF. Supplemented by reference TRBV7-2 and TRBJ1-4, the full variable domain reads GAGVSQSPSNKVTEKGKDVELRCDPISGHTALYWYRQSLGQGLEFLIYFQGNSAPDKSGLPSDRFSAERTGGSVSTLTIQRTQQEDSAVYLCASSSGQVGEKLFFGSGTQLSVL.